This TCR beta chain was sequenced during a study of T cells expressing NK-cell markers. The study's findings and limits: Dominance of the CD3+CD56-NKG2C+ fraction by these clonotypes also held in several donors.

Turning to this clonotype: Its target is not known.

The CDR3 loop spans 13 amino acids. Template switching by 5'RACE with UMIs generated the TCR beta cDNA. After re-calling the 5' RACE reads, TCRdb lists one entry per CDR3 protein, DNA absent. The sample table includes about 460,000 distinct CDR3 sequences. The sequenced sample was blood T cells: a sorted CD56 or NKG2C T cell subset, CD4+ or CD8+ T cells, or bulk PBMC T cells (not recorded which). This chain links TRBV12-3 or TRBV12-4 with TRBJ2-2; TCRdb names TRBD1, which stays unverified in the absence of DNA. The clonotype comes from a woman aged 45 to 65 in good health. The CDR3 region is CATRVGATGELFF.